This is a list of T cell receptor beta chains from one sample in a study of PD-L1 blockade in urothelial cancer. Sequenced by immunoSEQ multiplex PCR; TCRdb stores in-frame clones only, minus some. Of nearly 50,000 clones listed, approximately 78% are singletons. The source was PBMCs, collected around atezolizumab (anti-PD-L1) treatment. All receptors derive from a man between 65 and 85 years old with urothelial cancer. CDR3s include the opening cysteine and the closing phenylalanine or tryptophan.

V gene,J gene,CDR3 protein
TRBV5-1,TRBJ2-2,CASSLDTSTNTGELFF
TRBV5-6,TRBJ1-3,CASSLFAGAGYGNTIYF
TRBV2,TRBJ2-1,CASSFIYNEQFF
TRBV5-4,TRBJ1-1,CASSPGQDTEAFF
TRBV30,TRBJ2-7,CAWSPGGEQYF
TRBV4-2,TRBJ2-1,CASSHPPEGAGNEQFF
TRBV4-2,TRBJ2-7,CASSPRESSGSYEQYF
TRBV21-1,TRBJ1-2,CASSPKAPQDRNGRYTF
TRBV6-6,TRBJ1-2,CASSTQGAGYGYTF
TRBV11-3,TRBJ2-7,CASSLRHSYGYEQYF
TRBV12-5,TRBJ1-1,CASGTWAGTNTEAFF
TRBV5-1,TRBJ2-1,CASSLLADLINEQFF
TRBV27,TRBJ2-5,CASSQGLAGSIQETQYF
TRBV11-2,TRBJ1-1,CASSQRGSEAFF
TRBV5-1,TRBJ1-4,CASSLAGTGHEKLFF
TRBV9,TRBJ2-2,CASSVDVRGRNTGELFF